The clone carrying this T cell receptor (beta chain) was detected a few times. No antigen is known for it. Beta-chain TCR CDR3 regions were amplified from RNA transcripts. Second-round multiplex PCR came after a first-round RT-PCR that employed HTBI primers. One entry per CDR3 protein results from TCRdb running MiXCR on the multiplex PCR reads. The top ten hold approximately 46% of the sample, which has about 740,000 distinct CDR3 sequences, around 40% seen once. This sample was taken from a study of Graves' ophthalmopathy and Graves' hyperthyroidism. Findings and limits, study-wide: Both a roughly 65% sensitivity and an approximately 72% specificity characterized the model's predictions of ophthalmopathy progression. The majority of expanded thyroid clonotypes above 0.001 frequency also occurred in blood.

J gave up 0 bases and V 6 bases, and 10 bases lay outside the gene matches. Germline CDR1 is DFQATT and CDR2 is SNEGSKA (reference sequence). The CDR3 is 16 residues long. The source material was peripheral blood. This rearrangement joins TRBV20-1 to TRBJ2-5, with 10 nucleotides matching TRBD2. This clonotype originated in an adult man with Graves' ophthalmopathy. The CDR3 DNA sequence: TGCAGTGCAAACGGGCTAGCGGGGGAGTACCAAGAGACCCAGTACTTC. Residues: CSANGLAGEYQETQYF.